These T cell receptor beta chains were read from a single sample in a study of T cells in Graves' hyperthyroidism and ophthalmopathy. Using its own MiXCR run on the multiplex PCR reads, TCRdb lists one record per CDR3 protein. The data contain roughly 400,000 distinct CDR3 sequences, 11% to 15% of them seen just once; the ten biggest clones take up approximately 29%. The sample was blood. Receptor source: a man aged 45-65 years with Graves' ophthalmopathy. CDR3s include the opening cysteine and the closing phenylalanine or tryptophan. A D gene is named only where the DNA matches it firmly. Clone size, where shown, is once, few, many, or a class for clones that have expanded.

V gene	clone size	J gene	D gene	CDR3 protein	CDR3 DNA
TRBV30	NA	TRBJ2-3	NA	CAWAESGAVTSTDTQYF	TGTGCCTGGGCCGAATCAGGGGCGGTAACTAGCACAGATACGCAGTATTTT
TRBV2	many	TRBJ2-7	NA	CASISSVGTYEQYF	TGTGCCAGCATCAGCTCCGTCGGCACCTACGAGCAGTACTTC
TRBV12-3/TRBV12-4	few	TRBJ1-6	TRBD1	CASSRTGSYNSPLHF	TGTGCCAGCAGTCGGACAGGATCCTATAATTCACCCCTCCACTTT
TRBV4-2	few	TRBJ1-2	TRBD1	CASSQENTGGRGYTF	TGTGCCAGCAGCCAAGAAAACACAGGGGGCAGGGGCTACACCTTC
TRBV29-1	NA	TRBJ2-7	NA	CSVVGGWGYEQYF	TGCAGCGTTGTTGGGGGTTGGGGCTACGAGCAGTACTTC
TRBV29-1	many	TRBJ2-3	NA	CSAYLDYGGKDTQYF	TGCAGCGCCTACCTCGACTACGGAGGGAAGGATACGCAGTATTTT
TRBV11-2	many	TRBJ2-1	NA	CASSLGGVTGNEQFF	TGTGCCAGCAGCTTAGGGGGGGTAACCGGCAATGAGCAGTTCTTC
TRBV20-1	many	TRBJ2-7	NA	CSAPTDTYYEQYF	TGCAGTGCCCCTACGGACACCTACTACGAGCAGTACTTC
TRBV19	few	TRBJ2-2	TRBD2	CASSIGGSPGGELFF	TGTGCCAGTAGTATCGGGGGGAGCCCCGGCGGGGAGCTGTTTTTT
TRBV9	many	TRBJ1-2	NA	CASSASDSPNYGYTF	TGTGCCAGCAGCGCCTCGGACAGTCCTAACTATGGCTACACCTTC
TRBV24-1	NA	TRBJ2-1	NA	CATKLGYYNEQFF	TGTGCCACTAAACTAGGCTACTACAATGAGCAGTTCTTC
TRBV29-1	many	TRBJ1-5	TRBD1	CSVARTGDQPQHF	TGCAGCGTTGCCCGGACAGGGGACCAGCCCCAGCATTTT
TRBV20-1	few	TRBJ1-5	NA	CSARDQGRSSNQPQHF	TGCAGTGCTAGAGATCAAGGCAGGTCTAGCAATCAGCCCCAGCATTTT
TRBV7-6	few	TRBJ2-7	NA	CASSLAAESYEQYF	TGTGCCAGCAGCTTAGCGGCGGAATCCTACGAGCAGTACTTC
TRBV5-1	many	TRBJ2-1	NA	CASSLTGLGVHEQFF	TGCGCCAGCAGCTTGACTGGGCTAGGGGTGCATGAGCAGTTCTTC
TRBV11-3	many	TRBJ2-3	TRBD2	CASSLEAGGPIVSDTQYF	TGTGCCAGCAGCTTAGAAGCGGGAGGGCCGATTGTATCAGATACGCAGTATTTT
TRBV28	NA	TRBJ2-3	NA	CASSFLRGATDTQYF	TGTGCCAGCAGTTTTCTCAGGGGGGCCACAGATACGCAGTATTTT
TRBV27	NA	TRBJ1-5	NA	CASRLSGGGNQPQHF	TGTGCCAGCAGATTAAGCGGAGGGGGAAATCAGCCCCAGCATTTT
TRBV2	many	TRBJ2-1	TRBD2	CASSEGTSGRTWVEQFF	TGTGCCAGCAGTGAGGGGACTAGCGGGAGGACCTGGGTTGAGCAGTTCTTC
TRBV7-9	many	TRBJ2-7	TRBD2	CASSRSGSHEQYF	TGTGCCAGCAGCCGAAGCGGGAGCCACGAGCAGTACTTC
TRBV11-1	many	TRBJ2-1	TRBD2	CASNLAGPYNEQFF	TGTGCCAGCAATCTAGCGGGACCCTACAATGAGCAGTTCTTC
TRBV6-4	few	TRBJ2-3	NA	CATRRDFVGTDTQYF	TGTGCCACCCGACGGGACTTCGTTGGTACAGATACGCAGTATTTT
TRBV2	NA	TRBJ2-2	TRBD2	CASRRLAGRAGELFF	TGTGCCAGCCGGAGACTAGCGGGGAGGGCCGGGGAGCTGTTTTTT
TRBV20-1	few	TRBJ2-2	TRBD2	CSASGLAGTTNTGELFF	TGCAGTGCTTCGGGACTAGCGGGAACAACGAACACCGGGGAGCTGTTTTTT
TRBV3-1	many	TRBJ1-1	NA	CASSQGSALLGVNTEAFF	TGTGCCAGCAGCCAAGGCTCAGCTTTGTTGGGAGTGAACACTGAAGCTTTCTTT
TRBV18	few	TRBJ2-7	NA	CASSPNQLGSSPYEQYF	TGTGCCAGCTCCCCGAACCAACTGGGGTCATCCCCCTACGAGCAGTACTTC
TRBV5-6	NA	TRBJ1-2	NA	CASSPIYGYTF	TGTGCCAGCAGCCCGATCTATGGCTACACCTTC
TRBV5-1	NA	TRBJ2-7	NA	CASSLFGASTYEQYF	TGCGCCAGCAGCCTTTTCGGAGCCTCAACCTACGAGCAGTACTTC
TRBV5-1	NA	TRBJ2-3	NA	CASHARGTDTQYF	TGCGCCAGCCACGCGAGGGGCACAGATACGCAGTATTTT
TRBV11-2	many	TRBJ1-1	TRBD1	CASSLADRVVGEAFF	TGTGCCAGCAGCTTAGCAGACAGGGTAGTAGGTGAAGCTTTCTTT
TRBV28	NA	TRBJ2-2	NA	CASSYREHGELFF	TGTGCCAGCAGTTACAGGGAGCACGGGGAGCTGTTTTTT
TRBV27	few	TRBJ2-5	NA	CASSLEGGRGVTVETQYF	TGTGCCAGCAGTTTAGAGGGGGGAAGAGGGGTTACGGTGGAGACCCAGTACTTC
TRBV6-1	few	TRBJ1-2	NA	CASSDTGSPGYTF	TGTGCCAGCAGTGACACAGGGTCGCCCGGCTACACCTTC
TRBV28	many	TRBJ1-5	NA	CASSLFGLGPQHF	TGTGCCAGCAGTTTATTCGGTCTTGGACCCCAGCATTTT
TRBV27	few	TRBJ2-3	TRBD2	CASSLLAGGSRDTQYF	TGTGCCAGCAGTCTACTAGCGGGAGGTTCTCGGGATACGCAGTATTTT
TRBV7-8	NA	TRBJ2-5	TRBD2	CASSRSGKQETQYF	TGTGCCAGCAGCCGTAGCGGGAAGCAAGAGACCCAGTACTTC
TRBV12-3/TRBV12-4	many	TRBJ2-3	NA	CASSFGVRSTDTQYF	TGTGCCAGCAGTTTTGGGGTCAGATCAACAGATACGCAGTATTTT
TRBV7-9	many	TRBJ1-2	NA	CASSPGSLAGYGYTF	TGTGCCAGCAGCCCCGGCAGTCTTGCAGGGTATGGCTACACCTTC
TRBV18	NA	TRBJ2-7	NA	CASSPNMGPDLGEQYF	TGTGCCAGCTCACCAAACATGGGACCAGATTTAGGCGAGCAGTACTTC
TRBV28	many	TRBJ1-1	TRBD1	CASSFLDRLNTEAFF	TGTGCCAGCAGTTTTTTGGACAGGTTGAACACTGAAGCTTTCTTT